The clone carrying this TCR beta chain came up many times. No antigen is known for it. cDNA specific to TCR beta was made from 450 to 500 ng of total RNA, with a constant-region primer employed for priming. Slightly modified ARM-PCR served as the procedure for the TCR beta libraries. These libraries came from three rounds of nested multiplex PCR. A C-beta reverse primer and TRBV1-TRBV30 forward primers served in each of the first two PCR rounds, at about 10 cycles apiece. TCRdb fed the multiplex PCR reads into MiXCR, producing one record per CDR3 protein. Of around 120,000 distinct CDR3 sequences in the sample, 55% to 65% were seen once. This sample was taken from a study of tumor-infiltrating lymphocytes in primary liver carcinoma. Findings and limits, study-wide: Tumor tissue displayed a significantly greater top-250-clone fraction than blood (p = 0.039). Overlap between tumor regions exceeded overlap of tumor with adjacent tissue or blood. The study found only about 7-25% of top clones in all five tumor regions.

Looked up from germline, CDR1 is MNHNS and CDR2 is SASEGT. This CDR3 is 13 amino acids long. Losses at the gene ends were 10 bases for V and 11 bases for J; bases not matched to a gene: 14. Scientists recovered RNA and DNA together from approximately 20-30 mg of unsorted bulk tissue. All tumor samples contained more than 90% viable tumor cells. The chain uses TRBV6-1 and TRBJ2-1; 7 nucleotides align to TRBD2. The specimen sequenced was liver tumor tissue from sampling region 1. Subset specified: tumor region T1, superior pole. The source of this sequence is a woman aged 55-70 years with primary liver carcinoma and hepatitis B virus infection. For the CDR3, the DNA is TGTGCCACAATTGGGCTAGCGGTGACCCAGCAGTTCTTC. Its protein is CATIGLAVTQQFF.